The entry below gives a single T cell receptor beta chain sequence along with its context. Its antigen is as yet unknown. The authors amplified TCR beta CDR3 regions, and they did so from RNA transcripts for repertoire sequencing. First-round RT-PCR used HTBI primers; second-round multiplex PCR followed. TCRdb re-called the multiplex PCR reads through MiXCR, storing one row per CDR3 protein. The sample has some 160,000 distinct CDR3 sequences; roughly two fifths are singletons. V gave up 3 bases and J gave up 4 bases, with 10 bases separating them. This CDR3 has 14 amino acids. The sample originates from a study of Graves' ophthalmopathy and Graves' hyperthyroidism. Study-wide findings and caveats: The study's model predicted ophthalmopathy progression at roughly 64% sensitivity and 72.22% specificity.

This chain connects TRBV12-3 or TRBV12-4 to TRBJ1-5; TRBD1 might be the D (6 bases). The TCR sequence derives from a man younger than 40 with Graves' ophthalmopathy. Sequencing was performed on peripheral blood. Here the CDR3 DNA reads TGTGCCAGCAGTTTGGTGCAGGGGAATCAGCCCCAGCATTTT. It codes for CASSLVQGNQPQHF.